This TCR beta chain was profiled in a study of cytomegalovirus exposure and HLA in healthy donors. The CDR3 spans 16 residues. The V end lost 2 bases, the J end lost 6 bases, and 17 bases lay between the germline ends. CDR1 is LNHDA and CDR2 is SQIVND in the germline V gene (reference sequence). The study ran its PCR with 60 Vbeta and 13 Jbeta primers. Assay used: immunoSEQ multiplex PCR; TCRdb lists only in-frame clones, some missing. Here the sample spans 170,000 or so clones, less than 85% being singletons. Overall study findings and caveats: Researchers counted roughly 150 TCR beta chains as cytomegalovirus-associated. Among the CMV-associated chains, a few were confirmed in vitro as specific for CMV antigens.

With regard to this clone: What it recognizes is unknown.

The rearrangement joins TRBV19 to TRBJ1-3; D ambiguous. Sequencing input: PBMCs. This TCR came from a man aged 18 to 29 in good health and CMV-seronegative. The CDR3 sequence: CASSIPGILEENTIYF. CDR3 nucleotide sequence: TGTGCCAGTAGTATACCCGGCATCCTGGAGGAAAACACCATATATTTT.